These 15 T cell receptor beta chains were all obtained from the same sample, sequenced in a study of cytomegalovirus exposure and HLA in healthy donors. The PCR used 60 Vbeta and 13 Jbeta primers. Generated by immunoSEQ multiplex PCR, the TCRdb table keeps only in-frame clones and is missing some. The sample includes around 140,000 clones, approximately 61% of them seen just once. The sequencing input was PBMCs. The receptors derive from a woman in her forties in good health and CMV-seronegative.

The chain has TRBV4-2 and TRBJ1-6, with D possibly TRBD1 on 5 matching bases. The CDR3 is made up of 14 amino acids. Trimming pared 0 bases from V and 10 bases from J, leaving 10 bases between. Germline V gene lookup returns CDR1 LGHNA and CDR2 YNFKEQ. Here the CDR3 reads CASSQDRQSSPLHF. DNA for the CDR3: TGTGCCAGCAGCCAAGATAGACAGTCGTCACCCCTCCACTTT.

V is TRBV18 and J is TRBJ1-2, with 7 bases identical to TRBD1. CDR1 is KGHSH and CDR2 is LQKENI in the germline V gene. V trimming: 1 base; J trimming: 2 bases; junction bases outside the gene matches: 4. The CDR3 extends over 15 amino acids. As DNA, the CDR3 is TGTGCCAGCTCACCACTCCCCAGGGGGAACTATGGCTACACCTTC. As protein: CASSPLPRGNYGYTF.

The V call is TRBV7-2, the J call TRBJ2-4; TRBD1 matches at 8 bases. The CDR3 loop spans 14 amino acids. Unmatched junction bases numbered 4, after V lost 2 bases and J lost 7 bases. CDR1 SGHTA and CDR2 FQGNSA come from the germline V gene. CDR3 nucleotides: TGTGCCAGCAGCTTAAAGCCAGGGGGCAACATTCAGTACTTC. Its translation is CASSLKPGGNIQYF.

The chain uses TRBV15 and TRBJ1-2; possibly TRBD1 for D (5 bases). Germline values: CDR1 LNHNV, CDR2 YYDKDF (reference sequence). CDR3 length: 16 amino acids. Trimming pared 0 bases from V and 4 bases from J, leaving 15 bases between. CDR3 protein: CATSRDGSTAFYGYTF. The CDR3 nucleotides are TGTGCCACCAGCAGAGATGGATCGACAGCCTTCTATGGCTACACCTTC.

The J gene is TRBJ2-3, the V gene TRBV10-1; no clear D. This CDR3 comprises 16 residues. V was cut by 0 bases and J by 0 bases, with 10 bases left in between. Germline assignment: CDR1 WNHNN and CDR2 SYGVQD (reference sequence). DNA of the CDR3: TGCGCCAGCAGTGAGTCAAAGCGATCTAGCACAGATACGCAGTATTTT. This sequence encodes CASSESKRSSTDTQYF.

The rearrangement links TRBV19 to TRBJ1-1; 7 bases line up with TRBD1. V shed 4 bases, J shed 4 bases, and the junction held 9 bases outside the gene matches. CDR1 and CDR2 (germline): LNHDA, SQIVND (reference sequence). The CDR3 runs to 15 residues. The CDR3 sequence is CASSTTGQARTEAFF. CDR3 sequence (DNA): TGTGCCAGTAGTACCACTGGACAGGCCCGCACTGAAGCTTTCTTT.

This clone was observed a few times. This sequence joins TRBV30 and TRBJ1-2; 7 positions match TRBD1. Germline loops: CDR1 GTSNPN, CDR2 SVGIG (reference sequence). V lost 2 bases and J lost 8; bases outside the gene matches: 11. The CDR3 spans 14 residues. The CDR3 sequence is CAWSTVRGQGGYTF. For the CDR3, the DNA is TGTGCCTGGAGTACCGTAAGGGGGCAGGGGGGCTACACCTTC.

The chain combines TRBV19 with TRBJ1-1; tentatively, D is TRBD1 (6 bases). V lost 0 bases and J lost 1, with 9 bases in between. Germline V gives CDR1 LNHDA, CDR2 SQIVND (reference sequence). CDR3 length: 15 residues. The DNA for the CDR3 is TGTGCCAGTAGTATAGATCAGGGGAAGAACACTGAAGCTTTCTTT. Translated, it gives CASSIDQGKNTEAFF. The full variable domain, with the rest looked up from reference TRBV19 and TRBJ1-1, is DGGITQSPKYLFRKEGQNVTLSCEQNLNHDAMYWYRQDPGQGLRLIYYSQIVNDFQKGDIAEGYSVSREKKESFPLTVTSAQKNPTAFYLCASSIDQGKNTEAFFGQGTRLTVV.

The chain carries TRBV29-1 and TRBJ2-3; TRBD2 matches at 14 bases. CDR1 and CDR2 from the germline V gene are SQVTM and ANQGSEA. V was pared by 1 base and J by 5 bases, with 2 bases of the junction left unmatched. The CDR3 loop spans 15 amino acids. The CDR3 spells CSVEGLAGGIDTQYF. CDR3 nucleotides: TGCAGCGTTGAAGGACTAGCGGGGGGGATAGATACGCAGTATTTT.

The chain carries TRBV5-1 and TRBJ2-3; no definite D call. The germline gives CDR1 SGHRS, CDR2 YFSETQ. The CDR3 sequence is 14 residues long. Trimming took 3 bases from V and 6 from J, leaving 14 bases between them. This chain's CDR3 is CASSSLPRRDTQYF. The CDR3 coding sequence is TGCGCCAGCAGCTCCCTCCCGCGGCGGGATACGCAGTATTTT.

This chain joins TRBV19 and TRBJ1-1, with D hard to call. The length of the CDR3 is 13 residues. CDR1 is LNHDA, CDR2 SQIVND, per germline (reference sequence). Trimming removed 3 bases at V and 1 base at J, with 6 bases between. CDR3 coding DNA: TGTGCCAGTAGTATCAGTGAGAACACTGAAGCTTTCTTT. Translating gives CASSISENTEAFF.

The chain links TRBV2 to TRBJ2-7, with D possibly TRBD1 on 5 matching bases. The V and J ends lost 6 bases and 9 bases respectively, with 12 bases between them. This CDR3 has 11 residues. Germline V CDR1 and CDR2: SNHLY, FYNNEI. CDR3 nucleotides: TGTGCCAGCAGCAAGACAGCCCTGCAGTACTTC. Translating it yields CASSKTALQYF.

This clone was recorded a few times. As DNA, the CDR3 is TGTGCCAGCAGCCAAACAACAGGGCGGGCGGCCGGGGCCAACGTCCTGACTTTC. Translated: CASSQTTGRAAGANVLTF. The rearrangement uses TRBV4-2 and TRBJ2-6; D possibly corresponds to TRBD1 (6 bases). CDR1 and CDR2 from the germline V gene are LGHNA and YNFKEQ. Between the trimmed V and J ends, which lost 2 bases and 4 bases, there was a span of 18 bases. The CDR3 extends over 18 amino acids.

The rearrangement joins TRBV5-1 to TRBJ2-7, with a possible D match to TRBD2 (7 bases). Trimming took 2 bases from V and 5 from J, leaving 14 bases between them. From germline, CDR1 is SGHRS and CDR2 YFSETQ. The CDR3 has 14 amino acids. The CDR3 reads CASSLEGGHDEQYF. The CDR3 coding sequence is TGCGCCAGCAGCTTAGAGGGGGGGCATGACGAGCAGTACTTC.

The V call is TRBV4-1, the J call TRBJ2-2, with D possibly TRBD2 on 5 matching bases. The CDR3 has 17 amino acids. Per germline, CDR1 MGHRA and CDR2 YSYEKL. The V and J ends lost 0 bases and 6 bases respectively, with 17 bases between them. The CDR3 loop is CASSQDLGASRPGELFF. In DNA, the CDR3 is TGCGCCAGCAGCCAAGATCTGGGAGCCTCGAGGCCCGGGGAGCTGTTTTTT.